This T cell receptor (beta chain) was recovered during a study of blood T cell repertoires in COVID-19 (dated by TCRdb to 2019 to 2021). At the level of the whole study: Samples from collaborators originated in the United States, Italy and Spain and spanned both the acute and convalescent phases of COVID-19. The prospective study material was composed of cDNA or gDNA derived from T cells, B-cell-depleted T cells, or PBMCs. Subjects who had been exposed to COVID-19, were actively infected with it, or had recovered from it provided the deeply sampled blood TCRbeta repertoires that made up the dataset. The repertoires were made available in a free public database intended to serve as a resource for research on the immune response to SARS-CoV-2. The samples were drawn from two sources: the first 160 participants of the ongoing ImmuneRACE study, and 950 to 1,500 subjects contributed by 6 global collaborators. The sample metadata nearly always contained a de-identified subject ID, COVID-19 status, age in years and sex. Where HLA class I and class II types were available, the types were taken from metadata supplied by the sample provider, not from assay-based typing.

The immunoSEQ Assay, a bias-controlled multiplex PCR, was used to amplify TCRbeta CDR3 regions from genomic DNA. Per the source publication's procedure: Nucleated cell counts per sample were estimated from amplification of reference gene primers within the assay. To quantify the absolute abundance of each unique TCRbeta CDR3 rearrangement, sequence reads were collapsed and filtered. For each sample, productive Simpson clonality was calculated as the square root of Simpson's diversity index over productive rearrangements. The clones in this table, taken by TCRdb from immuneACCESS, are in-frame only. Not every clone is retained; where verified, under half of the shortfall comes from an unresolved V gene, and the cause of the rest is unknown. V and J calls and clone size come straight from that table; D and trimming were deduced from the DNA. The sample table holds roughly 260,000 clones, of which around 87% were seen once. The top ten clones comprise less than 3% of the sample.

CDR1 is given as MNHEY and CDR2 as SMNVEV, both from the germline V gene (reference sequence). The CDR3 contains 15 residues, cysteine and phenylalanine counted. Only the CDR3 part of the read is kept: 45 bases, read in frame from the first base. At the junction V is shortened by 5 bases and J by 0 bases; bases outside the gene matches: 6. Points the paper makes about the study in general: How much clinical and demographic metadata was included differed by source and by participant, and the metadata was provided uncurated.

Turning to this clone: No cognate antigen has been identified for it. No base quality values were provided; no much bigger clone lies one nucleotide off.

Each collaborating institution followed its own protocols to collect whole blood in K2EDTA tubes. For TCRbeta analysis, collaborator samples were shipped as frozen whole blood, as isolated PBMCs, or as DNA extracted from either sample type. The origin of this receptor is a woman in her 50s with acute or convalescent COVID-19. The sequence is built from TRBV27 and TRBJ1-1; the central 7 bases match TRBD1. The sample consisted of peripheral blood. CDR3 reads: CASSRDSNVNTEAFF. Here is the DNA: TGTGCCAGCAGTCGGGACAGTAACGTGAACACTGAAGCTTTCTTT.